A single sample gave rise to the 30 T cell receptor beta chains below, sequenced in a study of PD-1 blockade in classical Hodgkin lymphoma. The assay was immunoSEQ multiplex PCR, and TCRdb's table has in-frame clones only and misses some. Seen here are tens of thousands of clones, about 80% observed once, and the top ten hold about 18%. The time point denotes: cycle 4 day 1 (C4D1), after six to seven weeks of nivolumab. The patients all showed relapse after autologous stem cell transplantation, while their brentuximab vedotin exposure varied. The input for sequencing was peripheral blood mononuclear cells (PBMCs), taken before the fourth cycle of nivolumab. The receptors shown here come from a human donor with classical Hodgkin lymphoma.

The V gene is TRBV18, the J gene TRBJ2-1, with D unclear. The CDR3 extends over 15 amino acids. Germline lookup yields CDR1 KGHSH and CDR2 LQKENI. The V gene lost 2 bases and the J gene lost 0 bases, with 8 bases spanning the gap. CDR3 nucleotides: TGTGCCAGCTCACCAACTACCACCTCCTACAATGAGCAGTTCTTC. Its protein product is CASSPTTTSYNEQFF.

The rearrangement links TRBV5-6 to TRBJ1-2; a possible D gene is TRBD1 (6 bases). V lost 3 bases to trimming and J lost 14 bases, with 20 bases between them. CDR3 length: 13 residues. The germline CDR1 and CDR2 sequences are SGHDT and YYEEEE. The CDR3 sequence: CASSYPTGPIATF. Here the CDR3 DNA reads TGTGCCAGCAGCTACCCGACAGGTCCAATAGCGACCTTC.

This chain joins TRBV29-1 and TRBJ2-7, with 7 bases identical to TRBD1. CDR3 size: 12 residues. Trimming took 7 bases from V and 2 from J; bases not matched to a gene: 5. The germline V gene has CDR1 SQVTM and CDR2 ANQGSEA. The CDR3 reads CSAGQSTYEQYF. As DNA, the CDR3 is TGCAGCGCGGGACAGAGCACCTACGAGCAGTACTTC.

This clone turned up a few times. This chain uses TRBV28 with TRBJ1-6; 7 bases align to TRBD1. V lost 2 bases and J lost 8; bases outside the gene matches: 3. CDR1 and CDR2 (germline): MDHEN, SYDVKM. CDR3 length: 14 amino acids. The CDR3 DNA is TGTGCCAGCAGTTTAGCGACAGGGTATTCACCCCTCCACTTT. Amino acids: CASSLATGYSPLHF.

The V gene is TRBV2, the J gene TRBJ1-4; D uncertain. Trimming stripped 7 bases from V and 8 bases from J, with 8 bases between. The CDR3 runs to 11 residues. CDR1 is SNHLY and CDR2 is FYNNEI in the germline V gene. The CDR3: CASTWGEKLFF. In DNA, the CDR3 is TGTGCCAGCACTTGGGGAGAAAAACTGTTTTTT.

As DNA, the CDR3 is TGCGCCAGCAGCCAATGGGGGGCCTACAATGAGCAGTTCTTC. It specifies CASSQWGAYNEQFF. V and J are TRBV4-3 and TRBJ2-1; weak D call: TRBD2 (6 bases). The CDR3 runs 14 residues. V was trimmed by 2 bases and J by 2 bases, leaving 7 bases between them. Germline values: CDR1 LGHNA, CDR2 YSLEER.

In this sample, this clone turned up once. As DNA, the CDR3 is TGTGCCAGCAGCCCCGAAGAATTTAACTATGGCTACACCTTC. The encoded protein is CASSPEEFNYGYTF. The chain employs TRBV7-9 and TRBJ1-2, with unresolved D. Trimming removed 5 bases at V and 1 base at J, with 11 bases between. This CDR3 comprises 14 residues. Germline CDR1 reads SEHNR; CDR2 reads FQNEAQ (reference sequence).

The chain couples TRBV5-6 to TRBJ1-5; D possibly corresponds to TRBD1 (5 bases). CDR3 size: 14 residues. The V gene lost 0 bases and the J gene lost 6 bases, with 10 bases spanning the gap. Germline CDR1 SGHDT, CDR2 YYEEEE. CDR3 DNA: TGTGCCAGCAGCTTGGGGTTGGGGACTCAGCCCCAGCATTTT. Translated: CASSLGLGTQPQHF.

By sample fraction, this clone is medium-sized. The chain joins TRBV7-3 to TRBJ2-3; D not resolved. The CDR3 consists of 16 residues. Germline V lookup: CDR1 SGHTA, CDR2 FQGTGA. Trimming cost V 7 bases and J 4 bases, with 21 bases left between them. As DNA, the CDR3 is TGTGCCAGCACCGATTCCCCCGGGTTCCGGGCAGATACGCAGTATTTT. Translation: CASTDSPGFRADTQYF.

The V call is TRBV6-4, the J call TRBJ2-2; no firm D call. The CDR3 has 13 residues. V was shortened by 8 bases and J by 3 bases, with 10 bases between the two germline ends. Germline CDR1 MRHNA, CDR2 SNTAGT. The CDR3: CASQERDTGELFF. For the CDR3, the DNA is TGTGCCAGCCAAGAGCGCGACACCGGGGAGCTGTTTTTT.

The chain has TRBV6-5 and TRBJ2-2; no firm D call. CDR1 is MNHEY, CDR2 SVGAGI, per germline. The V end was cut by 2 bases, the J end by 1 base, with 8 bases between. There are 15 residues in the CDR3. The CDR3 region has the DNA TGTGCCAGCAGTTACGTAACAGAGAACACCGGGGAGCTGTTTTTT. It translates to CASSYVTENTGELFF.

The V gene is TRBV28, the J gene TRBJ2-7; 11 positions match TRBD1. Losses at the gene ends were 4 bases for V and 3 bases for J; bases not matched to a gene: 14. Germline values: CDR1 MDHEN, CDR2 SYDVKM. There are 18 residues in the CDR3. CDR3 amino acids: CASSYPRTGGEPLYEQYF. The CDR3 DNA is TGTGCCAGCAGTTACCCCAGGACAGGGGGCGAGCCCCTCTACGAGCAGTACTTC.

V usage is TRBV4-2 and J usage is TRBJ2-5, with 7 bases lining up with TRBD1. This CDR3 is 16 amino acids long. The V segment lost 1 base and the J segment 9 bases; nucleotides outside the gene matches: 14. Germline V gene sequence: CDR1 LGHNA, CDR2 YNFKEQ. CDR3 nucleotide sequence: TGTGCCAGCAGCCAAGTGGGTTGGACAGGAACCCCAGCCCAGTACTTC. Translation gives CASSQVGWTGTPAQYF.

This chain uses TRBV6-5 with TRBJ1-5, with D perhaps matching TRBD1 (5 bases). V lost 6 bases to trimming and J lost 8 bases, with 14 bases between them. The CDR3 extends over 13 amino acids. Per germline, CDR1 MNHEY and CDR2 SVGAGI. The CDR3 bases are TGTGCCAGCAGCCCAACCCCCAGGGAGCCCCAGCATTTT. Its protein product is CASSPTPREPQHF.

V usage is TRBV5-4 and J usage is TRBJ2-3, with D perhaps TRBD2 (5 bases). V was pared by 3 bases and J by 0 bases, with 14 bases between. From germline, CDR1 is SGHNT and CDR2 YYREEE (reference sequence). CDR3 length: 16 amino acids. The CDR3 nucleotides are TGTGCCAGCAGCTCTGTAGCGTCCCAGAGCACAGATACGCAGTATTTT. Protein product: CASSSVASQSTDTQYF.

In the case of this clone: Germline and junction disagree at one end, which may indicate a read error. This chain links TRBV4-1 with TRBJ1-2; possibly TRBD1 for D (6 bases). This CDR3 spans 15 amino acids. Germline V gives CDR1 MGHRA, CDR2 YSYEKL. DNA for the CDR3: TGCGCCAACAGCCAAGGCACAGGGAGGACCTATGGCTACACCTTC. This codes for CANSQGTGRTYGYTF.

This chain uses TRBV2 with TRBJ2-7, with a tentative D call TRBD2 (6 bases). Trimming took 2 bases from V and 1 from J, leaving 15 bases between them. CDR1 is SNHLY, CDR2 FYNNEI, per germline. The CDR3 loop spans 16 amino acids. For the CDR3, the DNA is TGTGCCAGCAGTGAATATCCGGGGGTGGGATCCTACGAGCAGTACTTC. The encoded protein is CASSEYPGVGSYEQYF. Full variable domain (rest looked up from reference TRBV2 and TRBJ2-7): EPEVTQTPSHQVTQMGQEVILRCVPISNHLYFYWYRQILGQKVEFLVSFYNNEISEKSEIFDDQFSVERPDGSNFTLKIRSTKLEDSAMYFCASSEYPGVGSYEQYFGPGTRLTVT.

Written as DNA, the CDR3 is TGTGCCAGCAGCGCGGGGGACAGGGGGCGCGTTAAGAACACTGAAGCTTTCTTT. Protein sequence: CASSAGDRGRVKNTEAFF. This sequence joins TRBV9 and TRBJ1-1, with 12 positions matching TRBD1. The CDR3 covers 18 residues. The junction had 10 bases not matched to a gene; V was cut back by 3 bases and J by 1 base. The germline V gene encodes CDR1 SGDLS and CDR2 YYNGEE.

The chain joins TRBV2 to TRBJ2-7; D possibly corresponds to TRBD1 (6 bases). V was clipped by 6 bases and J by 0 bases, with 15 bases between them. Looked up from germline, CDR1 is SNHLY and CDR2 is FYNNEI. The CDR3 totals 15 residues. The CDR3 region is CASRRPTGNSYEQYF. In nucleotides, the CDR3 is TGTGCCAGCAGACGCCCAACAGGGAACTCCTACGAGCAGTACTTC.

The chain employs TRBV6-1 and TRBJ2-2; D perhaps matches TRBD2 (6 bases). The V and J ends lost 4 bases and 5 bases respectively, with 14 bases between them. CDR1 MNHNS and CDR2 SASEGT come from the germline V gene. This CDR3 is 15 amino acids long. CDR3 bases: TGTGCCAGCAGTGCGGTTAGAGGAGGGACCGGGGAGCTGTTTTTT. Translation gives CASSAVRGGTGELFF.

The V call is TRBV5-1, the J call TRBJ2-3; 8 nucleotides agree with TRBD2. With 4 bases clipped from V and 0 bases from J, the junction kept 7 bases outside the gene matches. The CDR3 length is 16 residues. Germline V gene lookup returns CDR1 SGHRS and CDR2 YFSETQ. As DNA, the CDR3 is TGCGCCAGCAGCCGCGGGGGGACGATGAGCACAGATACGCAGTATTTT. Its translation: CASSRGGTMSTDTQYF.

The chain is built from TRBV5-4 and TRBJ2-7; TRBD1 aligns across 7 bases. The CDR3 loop spans 14 amino acids. The germline V gene has CDR1 SGHNT and CDR2 YYREEE (reference sequence). With 5 bases clipped from V and 6 bases from J, the junction kept 11 bases outside the gene matches. The DNA for the CDR3 is TGTGCCAGCAGTTCGGACAGGTCTGGTTTCGAGCAGTACTTC. Protein product: CASSSDRSGFEQYF.

The chain employs TRBV7-9 and TRBJ1-5; possible D gene TRBD1, 5 bases. Germline lookup yields CDR1 SEHNR and CDR2 FQNEAQ (reference sequence). The ends were cut back, 5 bases at V and 6 bases at J, with 17 bases in the middle. The CDR3 runs 15 residues. CDR3 DNA sequence: TGTGCCAGCAGCCCGGCAGGCATTACAGGTCAGCCCCAGCATTTT. This encodes CASSPAGITGQPQHF. The variable domain in full, with the rest retrieved from reference TRBV7-9 and TRBJ1-5, is DTGVSQNPRHKITKRGQNVTFRCDPISEHNRLYWYRQTLGQGPEFLTYFQNEAQLEKSRLLSDRFSAERPKGSFSTLEIQRTEQGDSAMYLCASSPAGITGQPQHFGDGTRLSIL.

CDR3 coding DNA: TGTGCCAGTGGAAAGACTAGCGGGACCTACAATGAGCAGTTCTTC. This gives the protein CASGKTSGTYNEQFF. V usage is TRBV19 and J usage is TRBJ2-1; TRBD2 matches 11 bases. Germline assignment: CDR1 LNHDA and CDR2 SQIVND (reference sequence). The CDR3 length is 15 residues. The V segment lost 8 bases and the J segment 2 bases; nucleotides outside the gene matches: 5. The whole variable domain, remainder taken from reference TRBV19 and TRBJ2-1, is DGGITQSPKYLFRKEGQNVTLSCEQNLNHDAMYWYRQDPGQGLRLIYYSQIVNDFQKGDIAEGYSVSREKKESFPLTVTSAQKNPTAFYLCASGKTSGTYNEQFFGPGTRLTVL.

The chain carries TRBV5-6 and TRBJ1-6; D is undetermined. The V gene lost 4 bases and the J gene lost 7 bases, with 9 bases spanning the gap. Germline lookup yields CDR1 SGHDT and CDR2 YYEEEE. The CDR3 is made up of 13 amino acids. CDR3 protein: CASSPPRNSPLHF. In DNA form, the CDR3 reads TGTGCCAGCAGCCCACCCCGGAATTCACCCCTCCACTTT.

V and J are TRBV4-2 and TRBJ2-7; the D gene is possibly TRBD2 (5 bases). V lost 0 bases, J lost 8 bases, and 23 bases lay in between. The V gene's germline CDR1 is LGHNA and CDR2 YNFKEQ. The length of the CDR3 is 17 residues. This CDR3 is CASSQDLTGILLRQQYF. The CDR3 coding sequence is TGTGCCAGCAGCCAAGACTTGACCGGGATACTTCTACGACAGCAGTACTTC.

The rearrangement links TRBV2 to TRBJ1-1; D call uncertain. The CDR3 is 13 residues long. CDR1 and CDR2 from the germline V gene are SNHLY and FYNNEI. V was pared by 1 base and J by 4 bases, with 7 bases between. The CDR3 nucleotides are TGTGCCAGCAGTGAAGGGGAGGGCACTGAAGCTTTCTTT. Its translation: CASSEGEGTEAFF.

The chain has TRBV27 and TRBJ2-2, with D maybe TRBD1 (7 bases). The CDR3 contains 13 residues. CDR1 is MNHEY, CDR2 SMNVEV, per germline (reference sequence). V was pared by 3 bases and J by 6 bases, with 8 bases between. The CDR3 nucleotides are TGTGCCAGCAGTTTCAGGGGGGCCGGGGAGCTGTTTTTT. Encoded protein: CASSFRGAGELFF.

The J gene is TRBJ2-3, the V gene TRBV6-4; 14 bases are a match to TRBD2. J was trimmed by 3 bases and V by 5 bases; bases with no gene match: 1. Germline CDR1 MRHNA, CDR2 SNTAGT. This CDR3 spans 15 amino acids. CDR3 sequence (DNA): TGTGCCAGCAGTAGACTAGCGGGGGGGACAGATACGCAGTATTTT. Translating it yields CASSRLAGGTDTQYF.

The genes are TRBV29-1 and TRBJ2-3, with D unclear. The CDR3 runs 15 residues. V dropped 5 bases and J dropped 3 bases, with 18 bases sitting between them. Germline V CDR1 and CDR2: SQVTM, ANQGSEA. The CDR3 sequence: CSVRSTGGRTDTQYF. As DNA, the CDR3 is TGCAGCGTTAGATCTACCGGCGGCCGAACAGATACGCAGTATTTT.